This T cell receptor beta chain derives from a study of cytomegalovirus exposure and HLA in healthy donors. Findings and caveats of the study: In a later analysis, across HLA loci, associated TCR counts were highest for DRB1, lowest for HLA-C.

The PCR ran on 60 Vbeta and 13 Jbeta primers. Libraries were prepared by immunoSEQ multiplex PCR; TCRdb keeps only in-frame clonotypes and omits some of them. The sample consists of around 150,000 clones, about three quarters of them appearing once. CDR3 length: 18 amino acids. The V gene's germline CDR1 is LNHDA and CDR2 SQIVND (reference sequence). Trimming removed 5 bases from V and 6 bases from J, with 28 bases in between. Remarks on this clone: Its target is not known.

The chain uses TRBV19 and TRBJ1-1, with D possibly being TRBD1 (5 bases). The sequencing input was PBMCs. The sequence was collected from a woman between 25 and 40 years old in good health and CMV-seronegative. The CDR3: CASSYGNWHPGPPAEAFF. DNA for the CDR3: TGTGCCAGTAGTTACGGCAATTGGCATCCAGGGCCCCCCGCTGAAGCTTTCTTT.